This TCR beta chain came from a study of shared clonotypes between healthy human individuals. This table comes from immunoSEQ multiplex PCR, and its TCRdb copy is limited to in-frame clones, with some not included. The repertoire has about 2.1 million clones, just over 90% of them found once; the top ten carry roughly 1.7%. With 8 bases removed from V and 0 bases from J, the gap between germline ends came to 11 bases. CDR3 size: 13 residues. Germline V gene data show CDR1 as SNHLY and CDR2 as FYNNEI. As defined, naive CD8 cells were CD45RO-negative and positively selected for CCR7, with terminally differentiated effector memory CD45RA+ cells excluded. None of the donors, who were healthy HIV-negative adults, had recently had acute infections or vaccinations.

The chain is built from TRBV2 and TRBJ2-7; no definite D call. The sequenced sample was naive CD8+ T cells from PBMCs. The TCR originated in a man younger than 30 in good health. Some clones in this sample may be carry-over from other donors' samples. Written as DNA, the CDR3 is TGTGCCAGCCGGTCTGTTAGCTCCTACGAGCAGTACTTC. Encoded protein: CASRSVSSYEQYF.